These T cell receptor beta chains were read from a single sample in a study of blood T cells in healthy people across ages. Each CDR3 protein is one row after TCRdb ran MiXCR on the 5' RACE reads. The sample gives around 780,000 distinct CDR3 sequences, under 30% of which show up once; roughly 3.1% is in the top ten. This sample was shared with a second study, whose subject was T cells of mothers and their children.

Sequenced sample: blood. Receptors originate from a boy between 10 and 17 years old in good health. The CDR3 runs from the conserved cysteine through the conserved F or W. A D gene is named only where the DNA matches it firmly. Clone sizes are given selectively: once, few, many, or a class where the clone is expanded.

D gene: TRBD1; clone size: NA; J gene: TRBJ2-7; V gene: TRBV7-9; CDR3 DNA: TGTGCCACAGGATCCAAGACAGGGTCCTACGAGCAGTACTTC; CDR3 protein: CATGSKTGSYEQYF
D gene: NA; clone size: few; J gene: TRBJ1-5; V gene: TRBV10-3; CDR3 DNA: TGTGCCATCAGTGAGAGGGGAGACCCCGCTAGACCCCAGCATTTT; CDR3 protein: CAISERGDPARPQHF
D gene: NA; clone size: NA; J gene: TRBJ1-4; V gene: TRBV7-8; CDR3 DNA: TGTGCCAGCAGCTTAGCACCCTGGGGAACTAATGAAAAACTGTTTTTT; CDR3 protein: CASSLAPWGTNEKLFF
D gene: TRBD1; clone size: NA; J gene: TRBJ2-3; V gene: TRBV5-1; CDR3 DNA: TGCGCCAGCAGCGGCGGGACAGGGTCCTTAGATACGCAGTATTTT; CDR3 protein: CASSGGTGSLDTQYF
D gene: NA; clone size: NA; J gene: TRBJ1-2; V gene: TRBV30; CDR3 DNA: TGTGCCTGGAGTGAAGGGGCGTCCTATGGCTACACCTTC; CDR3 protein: CAWSEGASYGYTF
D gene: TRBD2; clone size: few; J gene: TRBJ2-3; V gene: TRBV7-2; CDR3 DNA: TGTGCCAGCAGCTTAACTGCGGGGGGAGCAGATACGCAGTATTTT; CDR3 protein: CASSLTAGGADTQYF
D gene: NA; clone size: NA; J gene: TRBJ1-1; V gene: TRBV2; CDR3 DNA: TGTGCGGGCTGGACGGCTTTCTTT; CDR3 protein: CAGWTAFF
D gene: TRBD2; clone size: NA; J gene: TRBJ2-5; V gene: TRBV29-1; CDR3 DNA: TGCAGCGTTGAAGGGGGTTCGGGGGGGGCCCTGGAGACCCAGTACTTC; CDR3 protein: CSVEGGSGGALETQYF
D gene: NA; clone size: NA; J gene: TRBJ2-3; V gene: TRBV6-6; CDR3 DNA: TGTGCCAGCAGTCACATCCGGGGGGCCCCGGCAGATACGCAGTATTTT; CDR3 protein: CASSHIRGAPADTQYF
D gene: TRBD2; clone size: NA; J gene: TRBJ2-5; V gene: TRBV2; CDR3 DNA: TGTGCCAGCAGTGAACTAGCGGGGGGGTTCGGGACCCAGTACTTC; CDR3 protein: CASSELAGGFGTQYF
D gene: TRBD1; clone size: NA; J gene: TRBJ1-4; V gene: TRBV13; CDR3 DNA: TGTGCCAGCAGCCGAACAAGTACAGGGGAGGAGGAAAAACTGTTTTTT; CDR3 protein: CASSRTSTGEEEKLFF
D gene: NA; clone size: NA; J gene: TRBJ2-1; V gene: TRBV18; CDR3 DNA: TGTGCCAGCTCACCTCTAATACCCTTCTGGCGGGACGACAATGAGCAGTTCTTC; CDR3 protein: CASSPLIPFWRDDNEQFF
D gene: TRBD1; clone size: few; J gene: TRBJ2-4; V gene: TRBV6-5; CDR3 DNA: TGTGCCAGCAGTTTCCGGGACAGGAGTCCCGAAAACATTCAGTACTTC; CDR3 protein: CASSFRDRSPENIQYF
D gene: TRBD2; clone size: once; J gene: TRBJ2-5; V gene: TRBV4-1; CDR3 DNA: TGCGCCAGCAGCCAAGAGTCCGGGACTAGTGGTGAGACCCAGTACTTC; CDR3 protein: CASSQESGTSGETQYF
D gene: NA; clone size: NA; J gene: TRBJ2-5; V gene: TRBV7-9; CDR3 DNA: TGTGCCAGCAGCCGTCCCTGGCTCCAAGAGACCCAGTACTTC; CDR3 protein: CASSRPWLQETQYF
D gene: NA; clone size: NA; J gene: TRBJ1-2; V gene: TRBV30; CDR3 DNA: TGTGCCTGGGACATGCGGAACTATGGCTACACCTTC; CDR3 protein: CAWDMRNYGYTF
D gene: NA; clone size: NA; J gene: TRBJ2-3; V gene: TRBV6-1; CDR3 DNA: TGTGCCAGCAGCTCCCTGAAGGGGGGACTTACCACAAATACGCAGTATTTT; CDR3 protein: CASSSLKGGLTTNTQYF
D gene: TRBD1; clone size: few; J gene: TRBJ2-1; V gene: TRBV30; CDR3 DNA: TGTGCCTGGAGTGACAGGGGACGACGGAGCTCCTACAATGAGCAGTTCTTC; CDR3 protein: CAWSDRGRRSSYNEQFF
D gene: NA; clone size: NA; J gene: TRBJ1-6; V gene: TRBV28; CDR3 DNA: TGTGCCAGCACAGTTGTATCCAGGGCATCTAATTCACCCCTCCACTTT; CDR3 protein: CASTVVSRASNSPLHF
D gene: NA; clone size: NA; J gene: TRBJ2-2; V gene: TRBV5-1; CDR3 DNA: TGCGCCAGCAGCCCGTCACGCCTGAGCGCGAACACCGGGGAGCTGTTTTTT; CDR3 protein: CASSPSRLSANTGELFF
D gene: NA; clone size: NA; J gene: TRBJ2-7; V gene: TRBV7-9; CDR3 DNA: TGTGCCAGCAGCCGAGAAACCTACGAGCAGTACTTC; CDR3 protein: CASSRETYEQYF
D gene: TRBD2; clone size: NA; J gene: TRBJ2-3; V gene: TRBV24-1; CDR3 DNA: TGTGCCACCGAGAAGGGGCGGGGGATAGCAGATACGCAGTATTTT; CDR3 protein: CATEKGRGIADTQYF